The entry below gives a single T cell receptor (beta chain) sequence along with its context. The data were obtained in a study of T cells in Graves' hyperthyroidism and ophthalmopathy. Criteria for exclusion of patients were uncontrolled infection, other autoimmune disease, pregnancy or lactation. Thyroid ultrasound and orbital computed tomography, with clinical symptoms and serum thyroxine and TRAb, informed diagnoses. Source material for PBMCs was about 11 ml fresh peripheral blood. The CDR3 is 14 residues long. V lost 6 bases and J 7 bases, leaving 16 bases between the germline ends. Germline V gene sequence: CDR1 SNHLY, CDR2 FYNNEI. Template material for amplifying TCR beta CDR3 regions consisted of RNA transcripts. In the first-round RT-PCR of the TCR CDR3, the HTBI primer set was used. TCRdb processed the multiplex PCR reads anew with MiXCR; each CDR3 protein has one entry. The sample has roughly 380,000 distinct CDR3 sequences; over 11% are singletons.

Material: blood. The chain employs TRBV2 and TRBJ2-1; either TRBD1 or TRBD2 may supply D (6 bases each). This clonotype originated in a woman aged 55 to 70 with Graves' hyperthyroidism. This chain's CDR3 is CASREGGPGNEQFF. The CDR3 coding sequence is TGTGCCAGCAGGGAGGGGGGCCCCGGGAATGAGCAGTTCTTC.